One sample yielded the 6 T cell receptor beta chains listed below, sequenced in a study of T cell responses to AZD1222 COVID-19 vaccine. Repertoires were generated with immunoSEQ multiplex PCR, while TCRdb's copy carries only in-frame clones and drops some. The repertoire holds more than 100,000 clones, with roughly 85% as singletons. Material: peripheral blood, obtained 28 days after the second dose of the MenACWY control vaccine. The origin of the receptors is an adult who received the MenACWY meningococcal vaccine as a control.

The J gene is TRBJ1-3, the V gene TRBV12-5; D is unresolved. The CDR3 has 16 amino acids. The V end was cut by 4 bases, the J end by 2 bases, with 15 bases between. CDR1 and CDR2 (germline): LGHNT, FRNRAP. The CDR3 loop is CASGSGVAGTGNTIYF. The CDR3 coding sequence is TGTGCTAGTGGTTCAGGAGTGGCAGGCACTGGAAACACCATATATTTT.

The rearrangement uses TRBV18 and TRBJ2-1; the match to TRBD2 covers 13 bases. CDR3 size: 18 residues. Germline V CDR1 and CDR2: KGHSH, LQKENI. With V trimmed by 0 bases and J by 4 bases, 6 bases remained unmatched. The CDR3 is CASSPPGGLAGDYNEQFF. The CDR3 bases are TGTGCCAGCTCACCACCTGGCGGACTAGCGGGGGATTACAATGAGCAGTTCTTC.

This chain uses TRBV11-2 with TRBJ2-7; D possibly uses TRBD1 or TRBD2 (5 bases each). Germline-derived CDR1 and CDR2 are SGHAT and FQNNGV. V was cut by 2 bases and J by 4 bases, with 18 bases left in between. The CDR3 spans 16 residues. CDR3 loop: CASSLTAPGSGYEQYF. In DNA form, the CDR3 reads TGTGCCAGCAGCTTAACCGCGCCAGGGAGTGGGTACGAGCAGTACTTC.

The CDR3 loop reads CAWSGLYTFTDTQYF. Here the CDR3 DNA reads TGTGCCTGGAGTGGCCTTTATACATTCACAGATACGCAGTATTTT. This chain uses TRBV30 with TRBJ2-3; D gene unclear. V gave up 1 base and J gave up 2 bases, with 13 bases separating them. Germline V gene sequence: CDR1 GTSNPN, CDR2 SVGIG (reference sequence). The CDR3 covers 15 residues.

The chain carries TRBV5-4 and TRBJ1-6, with D maybe TRBD1 (5 bases). Trimming pared 0 bases from V and 2 bases from J, leaving 15 bases between. Germline V gene sequence: CDR1 SGHNT, CDR2 YYREEE (reference sequence). The CDR3 loop spans 18 amino acids. CDR3 in DNA: TGTGCCAGCAGCTTGGGGGGGATAGGGTCAACCTATAATTCACCCCTCCACTTT. Translation gives CASSLGGIGSTYNSPLHF.

This clone occurred once. The rearrangement uses TRBV5-4 and TRBJ2-2; 7 bases map to TRBD2. This CDR3 is 17 amino acids long. The ends lost 0 bases at V and 2 bases at J; junction bases unmatched: 7. The germline V gene encodes CDR1 SGHNT and CDR2 YYREEE (reference sequence). DNA of the CDR3: TGTGCCAGCAGCTTGGGGCTAGCGGAAGCCAACACCGGGGAGCTGTTTTTT. Amino acid sequence: CASSLGLAEANTGELFF.